This T cell receptor (beta chain) was obtained from a study of blood T cell repertoires in COVID-19. Study in general: Samples representing acute and convalescent COVID-19 were sourced from the United States, Italy and Spain. PBMCs, B-cell-depleted T cells, or T cells were the source of the cDNA or gDNA that made up the material.

Method: immunoSEQ multiplex PCR; TCRdb's copy keeps in-frame clones and lacks some. The sample has over 200,000 clones; roughly 76% are singletons. The CDR3 loop spans 15 amino acids. Germline V gene sequence: CDR1 MNHEY, CDR2 SVGEGT. The ends lost 6 bases at V and 2 bases at J; junction bases unmatched: 4. The TCR originated in a human donor in a cohort sampled during active COVID-19. The material sequenced was peripheral blood. This chain uses TRBV6-2 or TRBV6-3 with TRBJ2-6; 7 nucleotides line up with TRBD1. Here the CDR3 reads CASSNQGAGANVLTF. The CDR3 bases are TGTGCCAGCAGCAACCAGGGGGCTGGGGCCAACGTCCTGACTTTC.